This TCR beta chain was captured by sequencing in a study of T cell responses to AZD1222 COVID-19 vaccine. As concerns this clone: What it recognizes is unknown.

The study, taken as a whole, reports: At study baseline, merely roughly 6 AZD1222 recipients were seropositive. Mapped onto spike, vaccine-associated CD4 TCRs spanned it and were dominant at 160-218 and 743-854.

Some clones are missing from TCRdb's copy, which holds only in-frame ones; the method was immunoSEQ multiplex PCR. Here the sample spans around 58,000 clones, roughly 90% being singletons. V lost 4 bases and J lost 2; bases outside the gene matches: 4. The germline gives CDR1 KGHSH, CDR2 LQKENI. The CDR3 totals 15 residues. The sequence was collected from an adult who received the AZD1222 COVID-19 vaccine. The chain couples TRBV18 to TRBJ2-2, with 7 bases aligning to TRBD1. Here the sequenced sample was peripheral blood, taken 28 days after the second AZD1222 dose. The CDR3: CASSLRDRNTGELFF. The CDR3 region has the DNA TGTGCCAGCTCACTTCGGGACAGAAACACCGGGGAGCTGTTTTTT.